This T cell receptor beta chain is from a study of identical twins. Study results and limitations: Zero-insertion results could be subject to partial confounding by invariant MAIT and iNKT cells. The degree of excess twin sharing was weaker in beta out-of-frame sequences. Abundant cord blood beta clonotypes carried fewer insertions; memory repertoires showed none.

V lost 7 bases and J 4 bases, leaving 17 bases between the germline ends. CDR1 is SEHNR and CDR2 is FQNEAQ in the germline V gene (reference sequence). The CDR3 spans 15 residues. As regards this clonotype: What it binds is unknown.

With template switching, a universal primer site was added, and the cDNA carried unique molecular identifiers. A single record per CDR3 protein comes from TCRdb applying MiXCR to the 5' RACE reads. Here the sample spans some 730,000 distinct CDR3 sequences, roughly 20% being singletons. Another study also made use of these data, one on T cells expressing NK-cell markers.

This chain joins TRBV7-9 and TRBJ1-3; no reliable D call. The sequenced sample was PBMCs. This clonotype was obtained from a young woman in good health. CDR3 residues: CASTLPGNPGNTIYF. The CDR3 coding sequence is TGTGCCAGCACCCTCCCGGGAAATCCCGGAAACACCATATATTTT.